This is a list of T cell receptor beta chains from one sample in a study of CD8+ T cells in alopecia areata. The data were produced by immunoSEQ multiplex PCR, yet TCRdb's version contains in-frame clones alone and is incomplete. The sample consists of 110,000 or so clones, 50% to 65% of them appearing once. Sequences were derived from CD4+ T cells sorted from blood, sampled at week 24, from a patient treated with tofacitinib. These receptors all come from a human donor with alopecia areata. The conserved cysteine and the conserved F or W are not part of the CDR3 here. Each record gives: J gene, V gene, CDR3 protein.

TRBJ1-5 | TRBV30 | AWSYNREQPQH
TRBJ1-2 | TRBV25-1 | ASQPRGRSNYGYT
TRBJ2-7 | TRBV7-2 | ASRRDRDSYEQY
TRBJ1-1 | TRBV7-9 | ASSLMGVEAF
TRBJ2-2 | TRBV29-1 | SVGASGANTGELF
TRBJ1-2 | TRBV7-2 | ASSLAREGRGYT
TRBJ1-2 | TRBV7-2 | ASSLVAGGYGYT
TRBJ1-2 | TRBV5-4 | ASSLAGTEYGYT
TRBJ1-2 | TRBV7-9 | ASTLAGNYGYT
TRBJ2-3 | TRBV5-1 | ASSSAGAPTQY
TRBJ1-5 | TRBV4-1 | ASSQTGTGGNQPQH
TRBJ1-2 | TRBV6-5 | ASSYSPRGRYGYT
TRBJ1-6 | TRBV10-3 | AISEKDAGMGSPLH
TRBJ2-3 | TRBV6-5 | ASRPGTRGTDTQY
TRBJ1-1 | TRBV15 | ATSRGGTGSEAF
TRBJ2-3 | TRBV25-1 | ASSRTGTDTQY
TRBJ1-6 | TRBV5-1 | ASSLEVSYNSPLH
TRBJ1-6 | TRBV27 | ASSFQSLYNSPLH
TRBJ1-6 | TRBV7-9 | ASASSFWTLH
TRBJ2-1 | TRBV18 | ASSPPNSRGDEQF
TRBJ2-3 | TRBV7-3 | ASSTSHTDTQY
TRBJ1-6 | TRBV5-1 | ASSLEVDNSPLH
TRBJ2-5 | TRBV30 | AWSPPGVLETQY
TRBJ2-2 | TRBV4-2 | ASSQEGQFAGELF
TRBJ2-3 | TRBV18 | ASSPSTPPDTQY
TRBJ2-3 | TRBV30 | AWSVRGGRTDTQY
TRBJ2-6 | TRBV5-1 | ASSSPTGGSGANVLT
TRBJ2-7 | TRBV7-2 | ASSLGQGSSYEQY
TRBJ1-2 | TRBV2 | ASRAGTGGGGVPGYT
TRBJ2-2 | TRBV9 | ASSVGGIATGELF
TRBJ2-5 | TRBV30 | ARGGLETQY
TRBJ2-7 | TRBV10-3 | AISESGTIDEQY
TRBJ2-1 | TRBV2 | ASSLTGEQF
TRBJ2-2 | TRBV10-3 | AISGSDTGELF
TRBJ1-2 | TRBV6-5 | ASSPDRGPVYGYT
TRBJ2-1 | TRBV5-1 | ASSPQGDNEQF
TRBJ2-3 | TRBV23-1 | ASSLPRTATDTQY
TRBJ2-7 | TRBV7-2 | ASSFGSSYEQY
TRBJ1-2 | TRBV29-1 | SVVRDENYGYT
TRBJ1-1 | TRBV5-1 | ASSSPEMNTEAF
TRBJ1-2 | TRBV7-9 | ASSLDGHRGDYGYT
TRBJ2-7 | TRBV19 | ASSFGPPSNEQY
TRBJ2-7 | TRBV10-3 | ASTSPGAYEQY
TRBJ2-6 | TRBV30 | GFSGANVLT
TRBJ1-4 | TRBV7-3 | ASSATGQTNEKLF
TRBJ2-5 | TRBV7-2 | ASTSGGAGKTQY
TRBJ2-1 | TRBV10-3 | AISGPSNNNEQF
TRBJ1-1 | TRBV15 | ATSRVRGLGLNTEAF
TRBJ1-2 | TRBV5-4 | ASSPDRGADGYT
TRBJ2-1 | TRBV4-3 | ASSQLGWGSNNEQF
TRBJ2-5 | TRBV25-1 | ASSDPRTGETQY
TRBJ1-2 | TRBV4-2 | ASSQDGTGPYGYT